The 5 T cell receptor beta chains presented below share a single source sample, sequenced in a study of brain metastases from non-small cell lung cancer. TCRdb's table, derived via immunoSEQ multiplex PCR, lists solely in-frame clones and lacks some. The data hold 2,000 to 3,000 clones, with roughly 90% observed a single time. Sequencing input: primary lung tumor tissue. The receptors here all came from a donor over 35 with non-small cell lung cancer.

Written as DNA, the CDR3 is TGTGCCAGTAGTATACCAGGGATCGGCACCGGGGAGCTGTTTTTT. It is translated as CASSIPGIGTGELFF. J is TRBJ2-2 and V is TRBV19, with a possible D match to TRBD1 (5 bases). V dropped 2 bases and J dropped 4 bases, with 11 bases sitting between them. In germline, CDR1 is LNHDA, CDR2 SQIVND (reference sequence). The CDR3 totals 15 residues.

The chain is built from TRBV7-2 and TRBJ2-5; 8 nucleotides line up with TRBD2. V dropped 0 bases and J dropped 1; count of bases not matched to a gene: 4. The length of the CDR3 is 16 residues. Germline CDR1 and CDR2: SGHTA and FQGNSA. The CDR3 reads CASSLALAGSQETQYF. The CDR3 DNA reads as TGTGCCAGCAGCTTAGCGCTAGCGGGTTCCCAAGAGACCCAGTACTTC.

The chain combines TRBV5-1 with TRBJ2-1; tentatively, D is TRBD1 (6 bases). V lost 1 base to trimming and J lost 7 bases, with 15 bases between them. Germline V gene sequence: CDR1 SGHRS, CDR2 YFSETQ. CDR3 length equals 15 residues. CDR3 coding DNA: TGCGCCAGCAGCTTGCTTGGGGGCGAGGGGAATGAGCAGTTCTTC. Translated, it gives CASSLLGGEGNEQFF.

As concerns this clone: This same CDR3 is encoded by further DNA sequences in the sample. The chain recombines TRBV27 with TRBJ1-1, with D uncertain. The ends were cut back, 3 bases at V and 5 bases at J, with 13 bases in the middle. Germline V gene lookup returns CDR1 MNHEY and CDR2 SMNVEV (reference sequence). The CDR3 is 14 residues long. This chain's CDR3 is CASSFFGPGTEAFF. The CDR3, as DNA: TGTGCCAGCAGTTTTTTTGGGCCTGGGACTGAAGCTTTCTTT.

The rearrangement links TRBV7-2 to TRBJ2-3; TRBD2 agrees at 9 bases. This CDR3 contains 16 residues. Germline CDR1 and CDR2: SGHTA and FQGNSA. V was pared by 1 base and J by 5 bases, with 7 bases of the junction left unmatched. The chain's CDR3 is CASSLDAGGQGDTQYF. CDR3 DNA sequence: TGTGCCAGCAGCTTAGACGCGGGAGGGCAAGGAGATACGCAGTATTTT.